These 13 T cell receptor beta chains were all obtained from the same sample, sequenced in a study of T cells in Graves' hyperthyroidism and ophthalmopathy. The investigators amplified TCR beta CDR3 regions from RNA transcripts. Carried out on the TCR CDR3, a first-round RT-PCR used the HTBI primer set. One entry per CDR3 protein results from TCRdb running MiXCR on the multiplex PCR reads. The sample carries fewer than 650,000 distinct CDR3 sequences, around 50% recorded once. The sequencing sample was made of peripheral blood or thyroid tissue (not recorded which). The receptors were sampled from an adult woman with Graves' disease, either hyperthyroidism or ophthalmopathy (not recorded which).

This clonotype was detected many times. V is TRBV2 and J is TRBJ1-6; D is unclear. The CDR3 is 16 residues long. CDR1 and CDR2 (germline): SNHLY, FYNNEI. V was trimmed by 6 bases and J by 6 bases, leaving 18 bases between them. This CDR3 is CASRPRGLELNSPLHF. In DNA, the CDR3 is TGTGCCAGCAGACCTCGAGGTCTGGAGCTTAATTCACCCCTCCACTTT.

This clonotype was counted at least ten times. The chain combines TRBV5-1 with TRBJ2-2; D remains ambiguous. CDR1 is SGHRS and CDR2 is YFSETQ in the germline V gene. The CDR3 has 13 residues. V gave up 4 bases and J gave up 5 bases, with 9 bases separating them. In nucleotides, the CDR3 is TGCGCCAGCAGCCTAGAGAGAACCGGGGAGCTGTTTTTT. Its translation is CASSLERTGELFF.

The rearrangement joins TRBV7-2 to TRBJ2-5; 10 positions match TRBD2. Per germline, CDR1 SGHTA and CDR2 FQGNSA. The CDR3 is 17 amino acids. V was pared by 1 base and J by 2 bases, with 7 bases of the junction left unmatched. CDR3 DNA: TGTGCCAGCAGCTTAGGTGGCTCTAGCGGGGGTCAAGAGACCCAGTACTTC. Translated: CASSLGGSSGGQETQYF. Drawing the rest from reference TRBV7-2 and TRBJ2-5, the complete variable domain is GAGVSQSPSNKVTEKGKDVELRCDPISGHTALYWYRQSLGQGLEFLIYFQGNSAPDKSGLPSDRFSAERTGGSVSTLTIQRTQQEDSAVYLCASSLGGSSGGQETQYFGPGTRLLVL.

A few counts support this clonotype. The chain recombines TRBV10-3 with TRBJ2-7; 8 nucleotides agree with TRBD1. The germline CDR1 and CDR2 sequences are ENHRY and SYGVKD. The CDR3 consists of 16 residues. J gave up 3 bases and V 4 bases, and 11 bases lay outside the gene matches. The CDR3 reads CAISATGGRNIYEQYF. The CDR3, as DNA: TGTGCCATCAGTGCCACAGGGGGAAGGAATATCTACGAGCAGTACTTC.

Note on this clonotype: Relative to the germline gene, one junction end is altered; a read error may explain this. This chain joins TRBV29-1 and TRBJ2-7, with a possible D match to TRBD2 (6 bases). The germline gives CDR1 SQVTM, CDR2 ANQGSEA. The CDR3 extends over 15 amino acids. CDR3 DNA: TGCAGCGGCAAAACGGGAGAACTGAACACCGGGGAGCTGTACTTC. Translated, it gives CSGKTGELNTGELYF.

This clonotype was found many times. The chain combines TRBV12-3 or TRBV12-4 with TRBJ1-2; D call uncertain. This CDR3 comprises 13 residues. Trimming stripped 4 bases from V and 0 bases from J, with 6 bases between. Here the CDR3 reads CASSSGTNYGYTF. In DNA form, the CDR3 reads TGTGCCAGCAGTTCCGGGACTAACTATGGCTACACCTTC.

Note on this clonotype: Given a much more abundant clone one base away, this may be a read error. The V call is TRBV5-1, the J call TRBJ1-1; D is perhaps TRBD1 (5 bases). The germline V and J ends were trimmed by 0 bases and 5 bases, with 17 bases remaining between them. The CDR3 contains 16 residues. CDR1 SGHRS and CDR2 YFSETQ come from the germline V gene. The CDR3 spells CASSLGLGQVATEAFF. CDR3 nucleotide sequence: TGCGCCAGCAGCTTGGGGTTGGGGCAGGTTGCAACTGAAGCTTTCTTT.

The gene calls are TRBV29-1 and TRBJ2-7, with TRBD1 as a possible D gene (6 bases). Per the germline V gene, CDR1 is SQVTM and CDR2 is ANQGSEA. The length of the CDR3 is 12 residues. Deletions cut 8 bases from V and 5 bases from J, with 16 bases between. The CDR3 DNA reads TGCAGCTTGGGTCCAGGGGTGGACGAGCAGTACTTC. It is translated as CSLGPGVDEQYF.

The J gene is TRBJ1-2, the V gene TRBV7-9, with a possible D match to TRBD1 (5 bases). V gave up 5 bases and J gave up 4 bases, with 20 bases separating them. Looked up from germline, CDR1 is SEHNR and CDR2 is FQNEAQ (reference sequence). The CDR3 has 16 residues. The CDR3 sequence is CASSVKESQGPYGYTF. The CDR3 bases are TGTGCCAGCAGCGTGAAGGAGTCCCAGGGTCCCTATGGCTACACCTTC. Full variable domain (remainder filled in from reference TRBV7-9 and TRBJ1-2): DTGVSQNPRHKITKRGQNVTFRCDPISEHNRLYWYRQTLGQGPEFLTYFQNEAQLEKSRLLSDRFSAERPKGSFSTLEIQRTEQGDSAMYLCASSVKESQGPYGYTFGSGTRLTVV.

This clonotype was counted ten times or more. CDR3 nucleotide sequence: TGTGCCAGCAGCTTACGAGGAGGGGAAAGGGGAGTGGAAGGAAACACCATATATTTT. It encodes CASSLRGGERGVEGNTIYF. The gene calls are TRBV7-3 and TRBJ1-3, with D maybe TRBD1 (5 bases). V was shortened by 2 bases and J by 4 bases, with 24 bases between the two germline ends. This CDR3 region has 19 residues. Germline loops: CDR1 SGHTA, CDR2 FQGTGA.

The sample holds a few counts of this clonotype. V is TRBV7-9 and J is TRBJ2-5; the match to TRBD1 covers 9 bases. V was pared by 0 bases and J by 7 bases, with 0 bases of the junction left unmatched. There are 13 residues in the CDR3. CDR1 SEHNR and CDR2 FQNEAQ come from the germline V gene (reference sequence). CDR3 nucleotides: TGTGCCAGCAGCTTAGCGGGACAGGGGACCCAGTACTTC. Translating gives CASSLAGQGTQYF.

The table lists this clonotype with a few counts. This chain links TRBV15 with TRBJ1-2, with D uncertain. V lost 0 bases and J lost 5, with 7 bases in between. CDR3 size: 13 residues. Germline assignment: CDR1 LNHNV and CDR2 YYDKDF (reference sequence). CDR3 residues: CATSREWGYGYTF. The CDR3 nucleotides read TGTGCCACCAGCAGAGAGTGGGGATATGGCTACACCTTC.

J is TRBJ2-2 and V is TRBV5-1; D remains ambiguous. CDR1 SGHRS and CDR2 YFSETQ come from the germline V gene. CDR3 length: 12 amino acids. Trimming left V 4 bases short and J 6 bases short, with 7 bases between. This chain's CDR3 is CASSATAGELFF. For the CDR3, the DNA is TGCGCCAGCAGCGCGACTGCCGGGGAGCTGTTTTTT.